A single sample gave rise to the 7 T cell receptor beta chains below, sequenced in a study of neurological immune-mediated disorders. TCRdb analysed the 5' RACE reads with MiXCR anew, one entry per CDR3 protein. The sample shows around 29,000 distinct CDR3 sequences, about 6% of them seen only once. Sequencing was carried out using CD4+ T cells from blood. The receptors were gathered from a woman between 50 and 59 years old in good health.

This clonotype came up many times. V gene TRBV6-5 combines with J gene TRBJ2-7, with 7 bases aligning to TRBD2. V gave up 2 bases and J gave up 0 bases; unmatched junction bases: 4. The CDR3 runs 15 residues. Per the germline V gene, CDR1 is MNHEY and CDR2 is SVGAGI. CDR3 residues: CASSYVASGSYEQYF. DNA for the CDR3: TGTGCCAGCAGTTACGTCGCTAGCGGCTCCTACGAGCAGTACTTC.

This clonotype appeared many times. The chain combines TRBV18 with TRBJ2-6; no firm D call. The CDR3 runs to 15 residues. Trimming removed 3 bases at V and 0 bases at J, with 6 bases between. CDR1 is KGHSH, CDR2 LQKENI, per germline. The CDR3 region has the DNA TGTGCCAGCTCACCCGAGCGCTCTGGGGCCAACGTCCTGACTTTC. Its protein is CASSPERSGANVLTF. The whole variable domain, filled in from reference TRBV18 and TRBJ2-6, reads NAGVMQNPRHLVRRRGQEARLRCSPMKGHSHVYWYRQLPEEGLKFMVYLQKENIIDESGMPKERFSAEFPKEGPSILRIQQVVRGDSAAYFCASSPERSGANVLTFGAGSRLTVL.

This clonotype was counted many times. V and J are TRBV5-1 and TRBJ2-3; D is uncertain. The germline V and J ends were trimmed by 4 bases and 1 base, with 7 bases remaining between them. CDR1 is SGHRS, CDR2 YFSETQ, per germline. This CDR3 has 13 amino acids. The CDR3 coding sequence is TGCGCCAGCAGCGGGATTCGCACAGATACGCAGTATTTT. Its translation is CASSGIRTDTQYF.

This clonotype came up many times. This chain uses TRBV3-1 with TRBJ1-6; possible D gene TRBD1, 5 bases. The V gene's germline CDR1 is LGHDT and CDR2 YNNKEL (reference sequence). This CDR3 is 16 amino acids long. V lost 0 bases, J lost 7 bases, and 13 bases lay in between. CDR3 nucleotide sequence: TGTGCCAGCAGCCAAGAATGGGGTGGGACGAATTCACCCCTCCACTTT. Translation gives CASSQEWGGTNSPLHF.

Many counts were recorded for this clonotype. The V and J genes are TRBV2 and TRBJ2-1, with D uncertain. This CDR3 is 11 amino acids long. V was clipped by 1 base and J by 9 bases, with 4 bases between them. Germline V gene data show CDR1 as SNHLY and CDR2 as FYNNEI. The CDR3: CASSEEIEQFF. As DNA, the CDR3 is TGTGCCAGCAGTGAAGAGATTGAGCAGTTCTTC.

This clonotype was picked up many times. V gene TRBV5-4 combines with J gene TRBJ2-7; D gene ambiguous. V was trimmed by 0 bases and J by 6 bases, leaving 10 bases between them. The CDR3 covers 13 residues. Germline CDR1 SGHNT, CDR2 YYREEE (reference sequence). The CDR3 DNA follows: TGTGCCAGCAGCTTGGCCGAAAGCACCGAGCAGTACTTC. As protein: CASSLAESTEQYF.

At least ten counts were recorded for this clonotype. The chain recombines TRBV5-1 with TRBJ1-1; no firm D call. Germline CDR1 and CDR2: SGHRS and YFSETQ. V lost 0 bases and J lost 3, with 12 bases in between. This CDR3 spans 15 amino acids. CDR3 coding DNA: TGCGCCAGCAGCTTGGAAGGGTACGGGGACACTGAAGCTTTCTTT. It yields the protein CASSLEGYGDTEAFF.